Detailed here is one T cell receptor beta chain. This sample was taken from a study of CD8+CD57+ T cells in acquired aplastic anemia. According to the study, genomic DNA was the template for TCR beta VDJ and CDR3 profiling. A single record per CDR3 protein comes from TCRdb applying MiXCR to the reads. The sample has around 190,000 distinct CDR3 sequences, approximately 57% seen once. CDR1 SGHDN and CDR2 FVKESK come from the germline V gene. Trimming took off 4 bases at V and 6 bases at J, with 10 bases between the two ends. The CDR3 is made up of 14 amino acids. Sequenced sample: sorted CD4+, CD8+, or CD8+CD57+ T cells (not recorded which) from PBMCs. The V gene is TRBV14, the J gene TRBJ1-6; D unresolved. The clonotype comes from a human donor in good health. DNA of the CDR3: TGTGCCAGCAGCCTTGTTTGGGGTAATTCACCCCTCCACTTT. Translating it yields CASSLVWGNSPLHF.